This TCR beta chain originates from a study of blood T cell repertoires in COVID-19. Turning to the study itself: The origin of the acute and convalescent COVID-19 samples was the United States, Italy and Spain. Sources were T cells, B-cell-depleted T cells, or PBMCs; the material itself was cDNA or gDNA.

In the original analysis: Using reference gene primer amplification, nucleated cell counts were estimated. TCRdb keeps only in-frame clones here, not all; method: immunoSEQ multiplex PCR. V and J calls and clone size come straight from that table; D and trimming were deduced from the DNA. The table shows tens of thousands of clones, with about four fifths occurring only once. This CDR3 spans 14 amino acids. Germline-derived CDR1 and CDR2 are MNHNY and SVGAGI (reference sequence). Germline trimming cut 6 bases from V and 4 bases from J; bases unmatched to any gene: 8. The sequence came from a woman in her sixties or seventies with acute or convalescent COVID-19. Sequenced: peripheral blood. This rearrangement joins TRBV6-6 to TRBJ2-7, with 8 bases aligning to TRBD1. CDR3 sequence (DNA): TGTGCCAGCAGCTCCGGGACAGGACTTTACGAGCAGTACTTC. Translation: CASSSGTGLYEQYF.